Below, 20 T cell receptor beta chains from the same sample are listed, as sequenced in a study of blood T cell repertoires in COVID-19. Only in-frame clones appear in the TCRdb table, and some are missing; sequencing was by immunoSEQ multiplex PCR. The table has 230,000 or so clones, roughly 84% seen once. Sequenced: peripheral blood. Source of these receptors: a man in his forties who had recovered from COVID-19.

This clone appeared once. J is TRBJ2-3 and V is TRBV6-5, with D perhaps matching TRBD1 (6 bases). Trimming cost V 6 bases and J 1 base, with 14 bases left between them. CDR1 is MNHEY and CDR2 is SVGAGI in the germline V gene. The CDR3 covers 15 residues. CDR3 sequence: CASSKGGVRTDTQYF. The CDR3 DNA is TGTGCCAGCAGCAAAGGGGGAGTTCGCACAGATACGCAGTATTTT.

The chain has TRBV30 and TRBJ1-2; TRBD1 aligns across 7 bases. Germline loops: CDR1 GTSNPN, CDR2 SVGIG (reference sequence). The V and J ends lost 2 bases and 2 bases, in that order; junction bases with no gene match: 2. The CDR3 contains 13 residues. The CDR3 region is CAWSRTGNYGYTF. The DNA of the CDR3 is TGTGCCTGGAGTAGGACAGGAAACTATGGCTACACCTTC.

This clone appeared a few times. This chain links TRBV6-5 with TRBJ1-2; D not resolved. The length of the CDR3 is 12 residues. The germline CDR1 and CDR2 sequences are MNHEY and SVGAGI. Between the trimmed V and J ends, which lost 7 bases and 4 bases, there was a span of 10 bases. The CDR3 region is CASTNSFYGYTF. The CDR3 bases are TGTGCCAGCACGAACTCCTTCTATGGCTACACCTTC.

The V call is TRBV4-3, the J call TRBJ2-7, with 7 bases aligning to TRBD1. The V and J ends lost 0 bases and 2 bases, in that order; junction bases with no gene match: 13. This CDR3 has 18 amino acids. CDR1 is LGHNA, CDR2 YSLEER, per germline. CDR3 amino acids: CASSQDQRGQGSTYEQYF. The CDR3, as DNA: TGCGCCAGCAGCCAAGATCAGAGGGGGCAGGGGTCAACCTACGAGCAGTACTTC.

This clone was found once. The CDR3 DNA is TGTGCCAGCAGCCAGCGGGGACCGACGTCTGAAGCTTTCTTT. Its protein is CASSQRGPTSEAFF. V is TRBV3-1 (or the pseudogene TRBV3-2) and J is TRBJ1-1; TRBD1 might be the D (5 bases). The CDR3 consists of 14 residues. In germline, CDR1 is LGHDT, CDR2 YNNKEL (reference sequence). Trimming cost V 3 bases and J 6 bases, with 14 bases left between them.

The chain links TRBV12-3 or TRBV12-4 to TRBJ2-4; D is perhaps TRBD2 (6 bases). V dropped 2 bases and J dropped 13 bases, with 9 bases sitting between them. CDR3 length: 11 residues. Here the CDR3 DNA reads TGTGCCAGCAGTTTACGGGAGCACCAGTACTTC. Encoded protein: CASSLREHQYF.

The rearrangement uses TRBV2 and TRBJ1-1, with 8 bases identical to TRBD1. Unmatched junction bases numbered 5, after V lost 5 bases and J lost 3 bases. CDR3 size: 14 residues. The germline CDR1 and CDR2 sequences are SNHLY and FYNNEI. The CDR3 loop is CASSYRGSDTEAFF. Here the CDR3 DNA reads TGTGCCAGCAGTTACAGGGGGTCCGACACTGAAGCTTTCTTT.

This clone was picked up one time. The chain links TRBV19 to TRBJ2-1; perhaps TRBD1 as D (6 bases). This CDR3 is 14 amino acids long. Between the trimmed V and J ends, which lost 10 bases and 4 bases, there was a span of 17 bases. Germline-derived CDR1 and CDR2 are LNHDA and SQIVND (reference sequence). The CDR3 nucleotides are TGTGCCACCCTACCGCAGGGGACATACAATGAGCAGTTCTTC. Translation gives CATLPQGTYNEQFF. Drawing the rest from reference TRBV19 and TRBJ2-1, the complete variable domain is DGGITQSPKYLFRKEGQNVTLSCEQNLNHDAMYWYRQDPGQGLRLIYYSQIVNDFQKGDIAEGYSVSREKKESFPLTVTSAQKNPTAFYLCATLPQGTYNEQFFGPGTRLTVL.

The chain uses TRBV27 and TRBJ2-1; no definite D call. Between the trimmed V and J ends, which lost 6 bases and 6 bases, there was a span of 12 bases. CDR3 length: 13 residues. The germline CDR1 and CDR2 sequences are MNHEY and SMNVEV (reference sequence). The CDR3, as DNA: TGTGCCAGCAGACAATTCTCCCGCAATGAGCAGTTCTTC. Protein product: CASRQFSRNEQFF.

The V and J genes are TRBV19 and TRBJ1-5; tentative D call: TRBD1 (6 bases). V shed 6 bases and J shed 0 bases, with 18 bases lying between them. Germline V CDR1 and CDR2: LNHDA, SQIVND (reference sequence). This CDR3 comprises 17 residues. CDR3 amino acids: CASSGTPGGYSNQPQHF. The CDR3 DNA sequence: TGTGCCAGTAGCGGGACGCCGGGGGGCTATAGCAATCAGCCCCAGCATTTT.

The sample holds a few counts of this clone. The chain joins TRBV5-5 to TRBJ2-1, with 14 bases aligning to TRBD2. Per germline, CDR1 SGHKS and CDR2 YYEKEE (reference sequence). The length of the CDR3 is 17 residues. J was trimmed by 7 bases and V by 0 bases; bases with no gene match: 6. CDR3 DNA: TGTGCCAGCAGCTTGGAGACTAGCGGGAGGGCCTTAAATGAGCAGTTCTTC. This translates into CASSLETSGRALNEQFF.

V gene TRBV7-2 combines with J gene TRBJ2-5; D is unclear. CDR3 size: 12 residues. The V gene's germline CDR1 is SGHTA and CDR2 FQGNSA. Trimming pared 5 bases from V and 4 bases from J, leaving 8 bases between. The CDR3 bases are TGTGCCAGCAGCCAAACCAGAGAGACCCAGTACTTC. Its translation: CASSQTRETQYF.

In its sample, this clone was seen once. V gene TRBV4-1 combines with J gene TRBJ1-1; 7 nucleotides match TRBD1. There are 14 residues in the CDR3. Trimming at V came to 3 bases and at J to 2 bases, leaving 3 bases not matched to a gene. Germline CDR1 MGHRA, CDR2 YSYEKL. CDR3 DNA: TGCGCCAGCAGCCATAGGACAGGCAACACTGAAGCTTTCTTT. Amino acids: CASSHRTGNTEAFF.

This clone was counted only a few times. The chain links TRBV18 to TRBJ1-2; 7 nucleotides match TRBD1. The CDR3 is made up of 16 amino acids. Trimming took 1 base from V and 6 from J; bases not matched to a gene: 11. Germline V gives CDR1 KGHSH, CDR2 LQKENI. The CDR3 coding sequence is TGTGCCAGCTCACCACGGCAGGCTTCCAGGGGGGATGGCTACACCTTC. It codes for CASSPRQASRGDGYTF.

The chain's CDR3 is CASSLEREGVEQYF. The CDR3 nucleotides read TGTGCCAGCAGCTTAGAGCGGGAGGGGGTCGAGCAGTACTTC. This chain joins TRBV7-2 and TRBJ2-7; 10 bases are a match to TRBD2. The length of the CDR3 is 14 residues. With 1 base clipped from V and 6 bases from J, the junction kept 3 bases outside the gene matches. The germline V gene encodes CDR1 SGHTA and CDR2 FQGNSA. Using reference TRBV7-2 and TRBJ2-7 for the parts outside the CDR3, the full variable domain is GAGVSQSPSNKVTEKGKDVELRCDPISGHTALYWYRQSLGQGLEFLIYFQGNSAPDKSGLPSDRFSAERTGGSVSTLTIQRTQQEDSAVYLCASSLEREGVEQYFGPGTRLTVT.

This clone was detected once. The chain links TRBV30 to TRBJ2-7, with 11 nucleotides matching TRBD2. The CDR3 spans 16 residues. Germline V gives CDR1 GTSNPN, CDR2 SVGIG (reference sequence). The V segment lost 0 bases and the J segment 1 base; nucleotides outside the gene matches: 5. The CDR3 here is CAWSVRLAGRSYEQYF. The CDR3 coding sequence is TGTGCCTGGAGTGTTCGACTAGCGGGAAGGTCCTACGAGCAGTACTTC.

This CDR3 reads CASSLTRGRGGYTF. CDR3 nucleotide sequence: TGTGCCAGCAGTTTGACGAGGGGGCGAGGTGGCTACACCTTC. V and J are TRBV6-2 or TRBV6-3 and TRBJ1-2, with TRBD1 matching 7 bases. This CDR3 has 14 amino acids. Unmatched junction bases numbered 9, after V lost 4 bases and J lost 7 bases. In germline, CDR1 is MNHEY, CDR2 SVGEGT.

V gene TRBV5-1 combines with J gene TRBJ1-2, with D tentatively TRBD1 (6 bases). Between the trimmed V and J ends, which lost 3 bases and 8 bases, there was a span of 17 bases. CDR3 length: 14 residues. The germline V gene has CDR1 SGHRS and CDR2 YFSETQ. CDR3 loop: CASSSPPGAEGYTF. CDR3 sequence (DNA): TGCGCCAGCAGCTCTCCTCCAGGGGCGGAGGGCTACACCTTC.

This clone was observed a handful of times. The rearrangement joins TRBV6-5 to TRBJ2-7, with D unclear. Trimming took 9 bases from V and 2 from J, leaving 8 bases between them. Germline CDR1 is MNHEY and CDR2 is SVGAGI. The CDR3 loop spans 11 amino acids. The CDR3 DNA reads as TGTGCCAGTCACTCGACCTACGAGCAGTACTTC. Translated: CASHSTYEQYF.

The V and J genes are TRBV7-9 and TRBJ1-6; D is possibly TRBD1 (5 bases). Germline CDR1 reads SEHNR; CDR2 reads FQNEAQ (reference sequence). The CDR3 consists of 16 residues. V dropped 5 bases and J dropped 4 bases, with 15 bases sitting between them. CDR3 DNA: TGTGCCAGCAGCCCCTTCGACAGTTATTATAATTCACCCCTCCACTTT. Its translation: CASSPFDSYYNSPLHF.